This TCR beta chain was profiled in a study of blood T cell repertoires in COVID-19. On the study more broadly: The United States, Italy and Spain provided the acute and convalescent COVID-19 samples. Sources were T cells, B-cell-depleted T cells, or PBMCs; the material itself was cDNA or gDNA.

Per the original methods: Using reference gene primer amplification, nucleated cell counts were estimated. TCRdb's copy holds only in-frame clones and misses some; the assay was immunoSEQ multiplex PCR. Clonal size and the V and J genes are those of that table, whereas D and trimming came from the DNA. The repertoire has around 67,000 clones, around four fifths of them found once; the top ten carry less than 6.5%. V trimming: 3 bases; J trimming: 2 bases; junction bases outside the gene matches: 7. Germline lookup yields CDR1 LNHDA and CDR2 SQIVND (reference sequence). CDR3 length: 16 amino acids. Input material: peripheral blood. The chain joins TRBV19 to TRBJ2-1; 7 bases match TRBD2. The sequence derives from a man aged 50-60 years with active COVID-19. The CDR3 is CASSMTASGAYNEQFF. The CDR3 DNA is TGTGCCAGTAGTATGACCGCTAGCGGCGCCTACAATGAGCAGTTCTTC.